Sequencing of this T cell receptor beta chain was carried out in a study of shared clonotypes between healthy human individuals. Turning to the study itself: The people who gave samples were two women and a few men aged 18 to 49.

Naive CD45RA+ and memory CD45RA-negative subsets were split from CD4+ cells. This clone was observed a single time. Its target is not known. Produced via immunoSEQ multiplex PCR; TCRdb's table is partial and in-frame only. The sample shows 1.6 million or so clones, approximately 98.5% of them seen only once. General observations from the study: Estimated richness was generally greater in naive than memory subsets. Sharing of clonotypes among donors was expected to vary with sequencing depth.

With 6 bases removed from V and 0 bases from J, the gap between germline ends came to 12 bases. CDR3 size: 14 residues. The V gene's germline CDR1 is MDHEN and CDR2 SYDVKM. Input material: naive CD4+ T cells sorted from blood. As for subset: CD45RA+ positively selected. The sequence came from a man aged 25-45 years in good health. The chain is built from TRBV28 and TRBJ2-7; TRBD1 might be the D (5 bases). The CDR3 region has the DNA TGTGCCAGCAGCCAGACAGCCGACTCCTACGAGCAGTACTTC. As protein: CASSQTADSYEQYF.